The following is a T cell receptor (beta chain) sequence with its context. With 60 Vbeta and 13 Jbeta primers, the PCR was carried out. Study processing details: Among the unique TCR beta chains that a later analysis counted, about 79 million in all, roughly 11 million were shared. Libraries were prepared by immunoSEQ multiplex PCR; TCRdb keeps only in-frame clonotypes and omits some of them. Clone size and the V and J calls come from that table; the DNA yielded D and trimming. In the table there are roughly 150,000 clones, around 68% of which are singletons. The data stem from a study of cytomegalovirus exposure and HLA in healthy donors. This CDR3 region has 19 residues. CDR1 SGHVS and CDR2 FNYEAQ come from the germline V gene. The ends were cut back, 5 bases at V and 7 bases at J, with 29 bases in the middle.

The sequence was obtained from a man aged 30 to 45 in good health and CMV-seropositive. The gene calls are TRBV7-6 and TRBJ2-2; D might be TRBD1 (5 bases). Material for sequencing was PBMCs. CDR3 amino acids: CASSPFNRGSSLLGGELFF. In DNA, the CDR3 is TGTGCCAGCAGCCCATTCAATAGGGGATCGTCGTTGTTGGGCGGGGAGCTGTTTTTT.